A single sample gave rise to the 24 T cell receptor beta chains below, sequenced in a study of beta chain features in type 1 diabetes. cDNA synthesis used the whole RNA isolate, giving expressed TCRB sequences. Repertoires were generated with immunoSEQ multiplex PCR, while TCRdb's copy carries only in-frame clones and drops some. The sample gives under 900,000 clones, roughly 15% of which show up once; about 0.025% is in the top ten. Sequenced: naive CD4+ T cells from blood. The receptors were gathered from a woman between 18 and 29 years old in good health.

This sequence joins TRBV20-1 and TRBJ2-1; D may be TRBD1 (6 bases). CDR3 length: 11 residues. The germline V gene encodes CDR1 DFQATT and CDR2 SNEGSKA (reference sequence). V was clipped by 4 bases and J by 9 bases, with 10 bases between them. CDR3 in amino acids: CSATPRGEQFF. CDR3 nucleotide sequence: TGCAGTGCTACCCCCAGGGGTGAGCAGTTCTTC.

This sequence joins TRBV6-5 and TRBJ2-2; D ambiguous. The V end lost 6 bases, the J end lost 6 bases, and 5 bases lay between the germline ends. Germline loops: CDR1 MNHEY, CDR2 SVGAGI. This CDR3 contains 11 residues. The CDR3 loop reads CASSDPGELFF. CDR3 nucleotides: TGTGCCAGCAGCGATCCCGGGGAGCTGTTTTTT.

This sequence joins TRBV5-4 and TRBJ2-2; 7 bases fit TRBD2. The CDR3 has 16 residues. The germline gives CDR1 SGHNT, CDR2 YYREEE (reference sequence). J lost 5 bases, V lost 0 bases, and 7 bases had no gene match. The DNA for the CDR3 is TGTGCCAGCAGCTTGGGGGCTAGCGGAAGGACCGGGGAGCTGTTTTTT. Translating gives CASSLGASGRTGELFF.

This clone occurred a few times. The chain links TRBV5-4 to TRBJ2-1; TRBD2 agrees at 12 bases. V lost 3 bases and J lost 7; bases outside the gene matches: 5. CDR1 SGHNT and CDR2 YYREEE come from the germline V gene (reference sequence). The CDR3 length is 15 residues. Written as DNA, the CDR3 is TGTGCCAGCAGCTCACCAGGACTAGCGGGAAATGAGCAGTTCTTC. Residues: CASSSPGLAGNEQFF.

The chain is built from TRBV11-2 and TRBJ2-5; 13 nucleotides agree with TRBD2. With V trimmed by 4 bases and J by 1 base, 3 bases remained unmatched. CDR3 size: 16 residues. The V gene's germline CDR1 is SGHAT and CDR2 FQNNGV. CDR3 protein: CASSYRLAGGQETQYF. The CDR3, as DNA: TGTGCCAGCAGCTACCGACTAGCGGGAGGCCAAGAGACCCAGTACTTC.

The genes are TRBV27 and TRBJ2-5; D not certain. The CDR3 totals 17 residues. Trimming took off 5 bases at V and 2 bases at J, with 21 bases between the two ends. Germline values: CDR1 MNHEY, CDR2 SMNVEV (reference sequence). The CDR3 spells CASSRRYLAETQETQYF. CDR3 nucleotide sequence: TGTGCCAGCAGTCGTAGGTACTTAGCTGAAACTCAAGAGACCCAGTACTTC.

The sample holds a few counts of this clone. The rearrangement uses TRBV28 and TRBJ2-5, with 8 bases matching TRBD1. V dropped 4 bases and J dropped 4; count of bases not matched to a gene: 11. CDR3 size: 16 residues. Germline CDR1 MDHEN, CDR2 SYDVKM. DNA of the CDR3: TGTGCCAGCAGTTCCCCTATCAGGGGGCCTGGAGAGACCCAGTACTTC. This encodes CASSSPIRGPGETQYF.

This clone was found a few times. This sequence joins TRBV5-6 and TRBJ2-7; 14 positions agree with TRBD2. Trimming cost V 4 bases and J 5 bases; bases outside gene matches: 11. Germline CDR1 is SGHDT and CDR2 is YYEEEE. The CDR3 is made up of 17 amino acids. The CDR3 region has the DNA TGTGCCAGCAGCCTATACCGGACTAGCGGGAGGTTCGACGAGCAGTACTTC. Translation gives CASSLYRTSGRFDEQYF.

The gene calls are TRBV18 and TRBJ2-5; possibly TRBD1 for D (6 bases). Between the trimmed V and J ends, which lost 6 bases and 0 bases, there was a span of 17 bases. Germline V lookup: CDR1 KGHSH, CDR2 LQKENI. This CDR3 contains 16 residues. CDR3 sequence reads: CASSRMRTEYQETQYF. DNA for the CDR3: TGTGCCAGCTCCCGGATGAGGACAGAGTACCAAGAGACCCAGTACTTC.

The rearrangement links TRBV9 to TRBJ2-1; 8 bases are a match to TRBD2. Trimming at V came to 4 bases and at J to 0 bases, leaving 6 bases not matched to a gene. The CDR3 runs 16 residues. Looked up from germline, CDR1 is SGDLS and CDR2 is YYNGEE. DNA for the CDR3: TGTGCCAGCAGCTCCAAAAGCGGGAGCTCCTACAATGAGCAGTTCTTC. Encoded protein: CASSSKSGSSYNEQFF.

This chain joins TRBV6-1 and TRBJ2-7; D is ambiguous. Trimming removed 4 bases from V and 0 bases from J, with 10 bases in between. CDR3 length: 14 residues. Germline V lookup: CDR1 MNHNS, CDR2 SASEGT. For the CDR3, the DNA is TGTGCCAGCAGTGTTCACGGAAGCTCCTACGAGCAGTACTTC. Translation: CASSVHGSSYEQYF.

The V gene is TRBV6-5, the J gene TRBJ1-2; D is perhaps TRBD1 (6 bases). The V gene's germline CDR1 is MNHEY and CDR2 SVGAGI. Trimming left V 2 bases short and J 2 bases short, with 9 bases between. This CDR3 has 14 residues. DNA for the CDR3: TGTGCCAGCAGTTACGAGCAGGGGAACTATGGCTACACCTTC. Translating it yields CASSYEQGNYGYTF.

The rearrangement uses TRBV6-1 and TRBJ1-2, with 7 bases lining up with TRBD1. Per germline, CDR1 MNHNS and CDR2 SASEGT. The CDR3 covers 14 residues. Trimming at V came to 3 bases and at J to 6 bases, leaving 7 bases not matched to a gene. The CDR3 loop reads CASSENTGVDGYTF. The CDR3 nucleotides are TGTGCCAGCAGTGAGAATACAGGGGTAGATGGCTACACCTTC.

This clone was observed a few times. J is TRBJ2-6 and V is TRBV10-3, with 8 bases lining up with TRBD1. Germline CDR1 reads ENHRY; CDR2 reads SYGVKD. With 7 bases clipped from V and 0 bases from J, the junction kept 8 bases outside the gene matches. This CDR3 is 17 amino acids long. The CDR3 DNA is TGTGCCATCACCTCGGGACAGGTGACCTCTGGGGCCAACGTCCTGACTTTC. It encodes CAITSGQVTSGANVLTF.

This clone occurred a few times. V usage is TRBV28 and J usage is TRBJ1-2; D perhaps matches TRBD1 (6 bases). Deletions cut 6 bases from V and 5 bases from J, with 13 bases between. The length of the CDR3 is 13 residues. The germline CDR1 and CDR2 sequences are MDHEN and SYDVKM. Here the CDR3 reads CASRQGPLYGYTF. For the CDR3, the DNA is TGTGCCAGCAGACAGGGCCCACTTTATGGCTACACCTTC.

This chain links TRBV4-3 with TRBJ1-5; D ambiguous. The CDR3 covers 16 residues. Germline V CDR1 and CDR2: LGHNA, YSLEER. V lost 0 bases and J 1 base, leaving 10 bases between the germline ends. The CDR3 here is CASSQDWGGSNQPQHF. DNA of the CDR3: TGCGCCAGCAGCCAAGATTGGGGAGGGAGCAATCAGCCCCAGCATTTT.

This chain joins TRBV28 and TRBJ2-3; 9 nucleotides line up with TRBD2. Germline V gene lookup returns CDR1 MDHEN and CDR2 SYDVKM. This CDR3 spans 16 amino acids. The V segment lost 6 bases and the J segment 5 bases; nucleotides outside the gene matches: 12. CDR3: CASRGGGSGRIDTQYF. In DNA, the CDR3 is TGTGCCAGCAGGGGAGGGGGTAGCGGGAGAATAGATACGCAGTATTTT.

This clone was found a few times. The chain joins TRBV7-9 to TRBJ1-1; D is undetermined. Trimming pared 5 bases from V and 0 bases from J, leaving 13 bases between. CDR1 is SEHNR and CDR2 is FQNEAQ in the germline V gene (reference sequence). CDR3 length: 15 residues. The CDR3 nucleotides are TGTGCCAGCAGCCCCCCCAGGCGATTGAACACTGAAGCTTTCTTT. Its translation is CASSPPRRLNTEAFF. The full variable domain, in which reference TRBV7-9 and TRBJ1-1 provide the parts outside the CDR3, is DTGVSQNPRHKITKRGQNVTFRCDPISEHNRLYWYRQTLGQGPEFLTYFQNEAQLEKSRLLSDRFSAERPKGSFSTLEIQRTEQGDSAMYLCASSPPRRLNTEAFFGQGTRLTVV.

The genes are TRBV11-2 and TRBJ2-1, with 10 bases that match TRBD2. CDR3 size: 15 residues. CDR1 and CDR2 (germline): SGHAT, FQNNGV. With 5 bases clipped from V and 5 bases from J, the junction kept 6 bases outside the gene matches. DNA for the CDR3: TGTGCCAGCAGCCCTCGGACTAGCGGAGACAATGAGCAGTTCTTC. Its translation: CASSPRTSGDNEQFF.

The chain recombines TRBV7-2 with TRBJ2-1; D gene uncertain. CDR1 and CDR2 (germline): SGHTA, FQGNSA. There are 15 residues in the CDR3. V shed 4 bases and J shed 0 bases, with 10 bases lying between them. The CDR3 is CASSSASSSYNEQFF. Here the CDR3 DNA reads TGTGCCAGCAGCTCCGCGAGTAGCTCCTACAATGAGCAGTTCTTC.

On this clone itself: In the same sample, other DNA sequences code for this CDR3. V gene TRBV6-5 combines with J gene TRBJ2-7; 8 bases agree with TRBD1. J was trimmed by 2 bases and V by 6 bases; bases with no gene match: 3. Germline-derived CDR1 and CDR2 are MNHEY and SVGAGI. This CDR3 is built from 13 residues. The CDR3 region is CASSRQGPYEQYF. The CDR3 region has the DNA TGTGCCAGCAGCCGACAGGGGCCCTACGAGCAGTACTTC.

The chain recombines TRBV7-2 with TRBJ1-5; D remains ambiguous. This CDR3 has 15 residues. Trimming took off 2 bases at V and 1 base at J, with 9 bases between the two ends. Germline V lookup: CDR1 SGHTA, CDR2 FQGNSA. CDR3 protein: CASSLSLRSNQPQHF. CDR3 nucleotide sequence: TGTGCCAGCAGCTTATCCCTACGGAGCAATCAGCCCCAGCATTTT.

This chain uses TRBV10-3 with TRBJ2-2, with 9 bases identical to TRBD2. Germline assignment: CDR1 ENHRY and CDR2 SYGVKD. The CDR3 sequence is 14 residues long. J was trimmed by 2 bases and V by 7 bases; bases with no gene match: 2. The CDR3 spells CAINLAGNTGELFF. DNA for the CDR3: TGTGCCATCAATCTAGCGGGAAACACCGGGGAGCTGTTTTTT.

This chain joins TRBV5-4 and TRBJ2-1, with a possible D match to TRBD2 (6 bases). This CDR3 has 15 amino acids. V lost 1 base and J lost 6, with 14 bases in between. Germline lookup yields CDR1 SGHNT and CDR2 YYREEE (reference sequence). The CDR3 sequence is CASSLRAGSLNEQFF. The CDR3 nucleotides read TGTGCCAGCAGCTTGCGGGCGGGGAGCCTCAATGAGCAGTTCTTC.